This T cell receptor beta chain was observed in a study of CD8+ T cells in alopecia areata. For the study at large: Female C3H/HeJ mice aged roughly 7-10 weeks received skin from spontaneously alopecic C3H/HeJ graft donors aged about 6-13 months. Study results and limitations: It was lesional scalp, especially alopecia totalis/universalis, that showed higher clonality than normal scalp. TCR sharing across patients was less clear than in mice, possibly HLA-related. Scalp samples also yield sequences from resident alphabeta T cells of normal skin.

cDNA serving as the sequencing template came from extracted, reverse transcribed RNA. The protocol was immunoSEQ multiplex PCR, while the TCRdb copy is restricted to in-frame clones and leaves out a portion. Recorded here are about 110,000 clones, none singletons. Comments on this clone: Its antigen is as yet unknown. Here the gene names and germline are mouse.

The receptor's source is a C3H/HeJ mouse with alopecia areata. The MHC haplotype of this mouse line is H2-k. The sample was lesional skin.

The DNA read from the CDR3 is TGTGCCAGCTCATCAACAAACTCC. Encoded protein: CASSSTNS. The CDR3, in full, reads CASSSTNSDYTF. The gene calls are TRBV12-1 and TRBJ1-2, with D unresolved. The sequence runs out 4 residues before the end of the CDR3; the remainder is reconstructed from the germline J gene. CDR1 is SGHSN, CDR2 HYEKVE, per germline. V was clipped by 4 bases and J by 0 bases, with 5 bases between them. CDR3 length: 12 amino acids.